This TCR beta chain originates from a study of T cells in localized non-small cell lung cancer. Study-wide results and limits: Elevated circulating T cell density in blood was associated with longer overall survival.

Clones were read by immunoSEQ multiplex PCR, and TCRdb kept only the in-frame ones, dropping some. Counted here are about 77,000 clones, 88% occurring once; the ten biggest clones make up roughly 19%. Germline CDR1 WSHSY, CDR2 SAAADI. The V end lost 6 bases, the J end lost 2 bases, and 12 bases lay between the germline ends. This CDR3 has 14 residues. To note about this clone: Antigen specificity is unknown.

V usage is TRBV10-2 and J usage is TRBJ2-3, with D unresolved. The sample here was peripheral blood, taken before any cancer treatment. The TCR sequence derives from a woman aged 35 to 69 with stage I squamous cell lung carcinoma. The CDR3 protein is CASSDWGFTDTQYF. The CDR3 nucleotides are TGCGCCAGCAGCGATTGGGGTTTCACAGATACGCAGTATTTT.